Listed below are T cell receptor beta chains from one sample, sequenced in a study of blood T cell repertoires in COVID-19. Some clones are missing from TCRdb's copy, which holds only in-frame ones; the method was immunoSEQ multiplex PCR. The sample lists 350,000 to 400,000 clones, 91% occurring once. Sequencing was carried out using PBMCs or T cells enriched from blood (not recorded which). The receptors here all came from a woman between 40 and 50 years old who had been exposed to COVID-19. Each CDR3 is given with its conserved first and last residue. The D gene is left open where the match is weak.

V	J	D	CDR3
TRBV19	TRBJ1-2	NA	CASHGGAETRVGYTF
TRBV29-1	TRBJ1-2	NA	CSVGDTSYGYTF
TRBV18	TRBJ1-2	TRBD1	CASSPLDRGGYTF
TRBV13	TRBJ1-1	TRBD1	CASSSDRGTEAFF
TRBV28	TRBJ1-5	TRBD1	CASSRDRGLQPQHF
TRBV7-9	TRBJ2-7	NA	CAIRLGPGEQYF
TRBV18	TRBJ1-1	NA	CASSQTENTEAFF
TRBV5-5	TRBJ1-4	NA	CASSPGDRGGNEKLFF
TRBV18	TRBJ1-3	TRBD1	CASSPRQGDTGNTIYF
TRBV5-1	TRBJ2-3	TRBD2	CASSSGLAGMSTDTQYF
TRBV7-8	TRBJ1-2	TRBD1	CASSLGTGVNYGYTF
TRBV12-3/TRBV12-4	TRBJ1-4	TRBD1	CASFRGWDEKLFF
TRBV5-5	TRBJ2-7	TRBD1	CASSQHSARTGSYEQYF
TRBV19	TRBJ1-2	TRBD1	CASSSTGTGGYGYTF